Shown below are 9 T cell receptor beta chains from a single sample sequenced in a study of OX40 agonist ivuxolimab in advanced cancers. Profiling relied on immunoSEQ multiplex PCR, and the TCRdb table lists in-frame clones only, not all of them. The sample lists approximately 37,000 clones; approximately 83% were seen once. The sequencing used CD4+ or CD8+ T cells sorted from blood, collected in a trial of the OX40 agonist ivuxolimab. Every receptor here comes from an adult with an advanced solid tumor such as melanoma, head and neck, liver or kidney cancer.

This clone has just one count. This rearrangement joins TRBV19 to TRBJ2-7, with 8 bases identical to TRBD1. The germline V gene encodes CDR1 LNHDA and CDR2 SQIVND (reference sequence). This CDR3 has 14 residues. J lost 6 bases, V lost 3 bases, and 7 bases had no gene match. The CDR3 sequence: CASSMGTGPLEQYF. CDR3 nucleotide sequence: TGTGCCAGTAGTATGGGGACAGGCCCCCTCGAGCAGTACTTC.

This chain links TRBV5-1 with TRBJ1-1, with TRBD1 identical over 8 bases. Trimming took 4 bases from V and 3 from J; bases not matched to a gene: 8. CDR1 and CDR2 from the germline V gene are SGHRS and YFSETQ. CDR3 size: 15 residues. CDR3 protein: CASSIGTGIDTEAFF. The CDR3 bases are TGCGCCAGCAGCATCGGGACAGGCATAGACACTGAAGCTTTCTTT.

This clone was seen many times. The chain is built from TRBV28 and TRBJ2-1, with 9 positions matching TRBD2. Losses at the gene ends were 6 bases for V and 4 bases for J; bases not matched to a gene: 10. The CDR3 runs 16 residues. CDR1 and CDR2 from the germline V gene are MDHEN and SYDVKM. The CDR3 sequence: CASRELSSGAYNEQFF. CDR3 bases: TGTGCCAGCAGGGAACTCTCTAGCGGGGCATACAATGAGCAGTTCTTC.

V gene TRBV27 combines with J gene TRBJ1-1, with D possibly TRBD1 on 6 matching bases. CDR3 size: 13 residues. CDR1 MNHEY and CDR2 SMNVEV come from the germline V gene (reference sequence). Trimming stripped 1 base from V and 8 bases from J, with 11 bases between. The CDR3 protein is CASSLYPGAEAFF. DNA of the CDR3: TGTGCCAGCAGTTTATATCCGGGGGCGGAAGCTTTCTTT.

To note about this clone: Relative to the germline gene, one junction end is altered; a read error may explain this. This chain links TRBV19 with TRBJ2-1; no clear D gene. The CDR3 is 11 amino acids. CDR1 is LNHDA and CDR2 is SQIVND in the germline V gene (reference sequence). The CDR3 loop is CASSIGVVQLF. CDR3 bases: TGTGCCAGTAGTATAGGGGTAGTGCAGCTCTTC.

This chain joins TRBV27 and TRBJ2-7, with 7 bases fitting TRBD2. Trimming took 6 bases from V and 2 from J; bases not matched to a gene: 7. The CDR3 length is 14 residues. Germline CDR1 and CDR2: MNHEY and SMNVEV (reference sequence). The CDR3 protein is CASSQARGAYEQYF. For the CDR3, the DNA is TGTGCCAGCAGCCAGGCCCGGGGGGCCTACGAGCAGTACTTC.

CDR3 residues: CASSRADRDLDEQYF. In nucleotides, the CDR3 is TGCGCCAGCAGCCGAGCCGACAGGGATCTGGACGAGCAGTACTTC. The V gene is TRBV4-1, the J gene TRBJ2-7, with 7 bases fitting TRBD1. This CDR3 is built from 15 residues. V was clipped by 4 bases and J by 5 bases; unmatched bases: 11. Germline V gene lookup returns CDR1 MGHRA and CDR2 YSYEKL.

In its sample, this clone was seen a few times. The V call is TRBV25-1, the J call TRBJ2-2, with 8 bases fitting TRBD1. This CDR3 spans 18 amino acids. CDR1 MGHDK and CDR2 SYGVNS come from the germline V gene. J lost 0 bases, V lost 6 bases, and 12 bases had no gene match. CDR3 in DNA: TGTGCCAGCAGCTCCGGGACAGGTGCTACCGCGAACACCGGGGAGCTGTTTTTT. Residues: CASSSGTGATANTGELFF.

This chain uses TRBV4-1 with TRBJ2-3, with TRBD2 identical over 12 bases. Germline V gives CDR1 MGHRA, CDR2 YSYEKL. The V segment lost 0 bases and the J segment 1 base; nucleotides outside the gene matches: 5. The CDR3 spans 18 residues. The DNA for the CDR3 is TGCGCCAGCAGCCAAGAGGTCCGACTAGCGGGGGGCACAGATACGCAGTATTTT. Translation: CASSQEVRLAGGTDTQYF.